Below, one T cell receptor (beta chain) is given with its context. Sequencing was performed with immunoSEQ multiplex PCR; in TCRdb, only in-frame clones are kept and a portion is missing. The data contain nearly 70,000 clones, under 95% of them singletons. The data were taken from a study of T cell changes during pregnancy in multiple sclerosis. V dropped 5 bases and J dropped 2; count of bases not matched to a gene: 9. This CDR3 comprises 15 residues. Per the germline V gene, CDR1 is SNHLY and CDR2 is FYNNEI. This clonotype was obtained from a female donor in good health, enrolled as a control in a pregnancy study. Source: peripheral blood, taken in the second trimester of pregnancy. This chain links TRBV2 with TRBJ2-7; TRBD2 matches 7 bases. The DNA for the CDR3 is TGTGCCAGCAGTTCACTACTAGGACTAGCCTACGAGCAGTACTTC. Its protein product is CASSSLLGLAYEQYF.